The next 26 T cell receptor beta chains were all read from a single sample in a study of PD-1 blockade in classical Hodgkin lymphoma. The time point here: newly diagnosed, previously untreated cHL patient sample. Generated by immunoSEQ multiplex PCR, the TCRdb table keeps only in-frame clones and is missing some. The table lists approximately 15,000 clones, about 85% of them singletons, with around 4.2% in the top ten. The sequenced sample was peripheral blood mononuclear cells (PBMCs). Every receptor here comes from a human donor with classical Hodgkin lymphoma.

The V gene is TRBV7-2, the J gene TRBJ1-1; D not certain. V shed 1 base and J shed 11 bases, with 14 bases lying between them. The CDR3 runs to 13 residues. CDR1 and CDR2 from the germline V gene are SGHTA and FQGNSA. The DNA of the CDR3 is TGTGCCAGCAGCTTAGTCCCAAGCGGGCTGGCTTTCTTT. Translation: CASSLVPSGLAFF.

CDR3 nucleotide sequence: TGTGCCAGCAGCGTAGGCGGACTAGCGGGAGGCGAGCAGTACTTC. It translates to CASSVGGLAGGEQYF. The V call is TRBV9, the J call TRBJ2-7, with 14 bases that match TRBD2. CDR3 size: 15 residues. The ends lost 0 bases at V and 6 bases at J; junction bases unmatched: 2. CDR1 and CDR2 from the germline V gene are SGDLS and YYNGEE.

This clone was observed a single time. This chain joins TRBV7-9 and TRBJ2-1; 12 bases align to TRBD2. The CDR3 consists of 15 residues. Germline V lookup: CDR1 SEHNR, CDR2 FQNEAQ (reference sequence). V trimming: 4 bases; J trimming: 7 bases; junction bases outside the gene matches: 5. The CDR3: CASSYGLAGPNEQFF. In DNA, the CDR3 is TGTGCCAGCAGCTACGGACTAGCGGGACCGAATGAGCAGTTCTTC. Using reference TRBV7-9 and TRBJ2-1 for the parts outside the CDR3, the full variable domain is DTGVSQNPRHKITKRGQNVTFRCDPISEHNRLYWYRQTLGQGPEFLTYFQNEAQLEKSRLLSDRFSAERPKGSFSTLEIQRTEQGDSAMYLCASSYGLAGPNEQFFGPGTRLTVL.

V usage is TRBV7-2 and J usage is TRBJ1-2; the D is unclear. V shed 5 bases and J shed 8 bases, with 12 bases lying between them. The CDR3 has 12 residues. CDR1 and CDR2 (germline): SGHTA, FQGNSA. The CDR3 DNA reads TGTGCCAGCAGCGAAGGACCGGAGGGCTACACCTTC. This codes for CASSEGPEGYTF.

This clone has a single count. Written as DNA, the CDR3 is TGTGCCAGCAGCCCGGACTTCTATAGCAATCAGCCCCAGCATTTT. Its protein product is CASSPDFYSNQPQHF. The V gene is TRBV5-5, the J gene TRBJ1-5; D remains ambiguous. V was cut by 4 bases and J by 0 bases, with 11 bases left in between. The CDR3 spans 15 residues. CDR1 is SGHKS, CDR2 YYEKEE, per germline (reference sequence). Supplemented by reference TRBV5-5 and TRBJ1-5, the full variable domain reads DAGVTQSPTHLIKTRGQQVTLRCSPISGHKSVSWYQQVLGQGPQFIFQYYEKEERGRGNFPDRFSARQFPNYSSELNVNALLLGDSALYLCASSPDFYSNQPQHFGDGTRLSIL.

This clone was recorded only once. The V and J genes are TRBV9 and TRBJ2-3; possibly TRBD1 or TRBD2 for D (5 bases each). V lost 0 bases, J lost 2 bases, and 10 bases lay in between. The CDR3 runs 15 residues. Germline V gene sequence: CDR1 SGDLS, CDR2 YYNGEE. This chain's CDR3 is CASSVVGTTTDTQYF. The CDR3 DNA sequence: TGTGCCAGCAGCGTAGTAGGGACCACCACAGATACGCAGTATTTT.

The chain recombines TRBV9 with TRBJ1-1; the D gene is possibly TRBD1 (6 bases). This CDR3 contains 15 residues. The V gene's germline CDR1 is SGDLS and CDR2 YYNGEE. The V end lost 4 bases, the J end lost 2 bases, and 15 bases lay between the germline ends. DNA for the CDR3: TGTGCCAGCAGCCCCCGGGACAACTTAAACACTGAAGCTTTCTTT. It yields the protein CASSPRDNLNTEAFF.

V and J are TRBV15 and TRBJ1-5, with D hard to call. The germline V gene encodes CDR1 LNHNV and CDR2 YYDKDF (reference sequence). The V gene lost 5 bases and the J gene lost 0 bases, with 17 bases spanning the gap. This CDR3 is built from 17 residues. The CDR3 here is CATSPRRGEYSNQPQHF. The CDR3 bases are TGTGCCACCAGCCCTCGTCGCGGGGAGTATAGCAATCAGCCCCAGCATTTT.

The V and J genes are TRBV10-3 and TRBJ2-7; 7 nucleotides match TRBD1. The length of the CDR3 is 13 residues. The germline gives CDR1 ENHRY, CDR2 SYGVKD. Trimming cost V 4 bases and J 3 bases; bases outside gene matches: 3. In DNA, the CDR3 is TGTGCCATCAGTGGCACAGGGGTCTACGAGCAGTACTTC. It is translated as CAISGTGVYEQYF.

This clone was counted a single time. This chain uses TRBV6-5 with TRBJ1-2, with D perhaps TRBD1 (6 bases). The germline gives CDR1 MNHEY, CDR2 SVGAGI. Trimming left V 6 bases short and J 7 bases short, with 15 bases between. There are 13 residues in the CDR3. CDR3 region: CASSKGGTTGYTF. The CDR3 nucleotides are TGTGCCAGCAGCAAGGGTGGGACAACTGGCTACACCTTC.

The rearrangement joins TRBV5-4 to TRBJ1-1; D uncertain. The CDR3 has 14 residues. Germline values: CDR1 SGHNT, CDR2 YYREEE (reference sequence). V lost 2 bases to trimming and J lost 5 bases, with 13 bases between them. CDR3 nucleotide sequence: TGTGCCAGCAGCTTCCAGGCCATAGCTACTGAAGCTTTCTTT. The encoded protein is CASSFQAIATEAFF. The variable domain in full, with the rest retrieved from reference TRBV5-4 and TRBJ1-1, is ETGVTQSPTHLIKTRGQQVTLRCSSQSGHNTVSWYQQALGQGPQFIFQYYREEENGRGNFPPRFSGLQFPNYSSELNVNALELDDSALYLCASSFQAIATEAFFGQGTRLTVV.

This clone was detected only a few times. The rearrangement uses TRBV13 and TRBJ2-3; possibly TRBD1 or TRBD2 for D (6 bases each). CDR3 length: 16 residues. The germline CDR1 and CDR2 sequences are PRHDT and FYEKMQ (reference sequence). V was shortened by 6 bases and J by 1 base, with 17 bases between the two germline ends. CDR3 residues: CASSPLGGRGTDTQYF. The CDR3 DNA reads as TGTGCCAGCAGTCCCTTGGGGGGCCGTGGCACAGATACGCAGTATTTT.

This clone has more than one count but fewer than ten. The CDR3 coding sequence is TGCGCCAGCAGCCAAGGTTTAGGCGAGCAGTACTTC. Translation gives CASSQGLGEQYF. The chain joins TRBV4-1 to TRBJ2-7; no definite D call. Looked up from germline, CDR1 is MGHRA and CDR2 is YSYEKL. This CDR3 contains 12 residues. The V end was cut by 1 base, the J end by 6 bases, with 7 bases between.

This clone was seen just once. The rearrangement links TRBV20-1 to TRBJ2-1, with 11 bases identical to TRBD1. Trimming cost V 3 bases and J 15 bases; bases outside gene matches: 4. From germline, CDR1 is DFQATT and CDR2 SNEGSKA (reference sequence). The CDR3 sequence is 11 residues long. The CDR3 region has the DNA TGCAGTGCTAGCAAAGGACAGGGGGCGTTCTTC. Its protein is CSASKGQGAFF.

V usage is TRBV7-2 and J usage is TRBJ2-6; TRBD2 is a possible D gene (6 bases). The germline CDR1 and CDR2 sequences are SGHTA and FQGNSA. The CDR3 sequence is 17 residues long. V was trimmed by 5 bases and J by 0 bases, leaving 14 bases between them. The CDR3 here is CASSPSSVPSGANVLTF. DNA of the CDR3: TGTGCCAGCAGCCCATCTAGCGTCCCCTCTGGGGCCAACGTCCTGACTTTC.

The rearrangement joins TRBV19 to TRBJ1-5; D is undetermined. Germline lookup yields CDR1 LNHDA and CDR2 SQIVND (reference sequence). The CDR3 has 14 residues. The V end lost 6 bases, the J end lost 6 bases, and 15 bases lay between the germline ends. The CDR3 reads CASSGPGTAQPQHF. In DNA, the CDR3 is TGTGCCAGTAGCGGGCCGGGCACGGCTCAGCCCCAGCATTTT.

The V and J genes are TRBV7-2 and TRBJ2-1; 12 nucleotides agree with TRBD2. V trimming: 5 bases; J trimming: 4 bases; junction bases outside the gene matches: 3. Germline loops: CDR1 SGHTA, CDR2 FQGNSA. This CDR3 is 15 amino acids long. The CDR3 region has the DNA TGTACCAGCAGCCTTGGACTAGCGGGATACAATGAGCAGTTCTTC. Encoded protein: CTSSLGLAGYNEQFF. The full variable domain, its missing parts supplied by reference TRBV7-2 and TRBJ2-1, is GAGVSQSPSNKVTEKGKDVELRCDPISGHTALYWYRQSLGQGLEFLIYFQGNSAPDKSGLPSDRFSAERTGGSVSTLTIQRTQQEDSAVYLCTSSLGLAGYNEQFFGPGTRLTVL.

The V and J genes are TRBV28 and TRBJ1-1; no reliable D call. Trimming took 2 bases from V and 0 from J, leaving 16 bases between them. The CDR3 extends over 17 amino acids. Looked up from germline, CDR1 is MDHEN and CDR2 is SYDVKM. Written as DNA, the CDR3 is TGTGCCAGCAGTTTAGTGGGTTCCACAAACCTGAACACTGAAGCTTTCTTT. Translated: CASSLVGSTNLNTEAFF. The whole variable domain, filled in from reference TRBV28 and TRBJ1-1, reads DVKVTQSSRYLVKRTGEKVFLECVQDMDHENMFWYRQDPGLGLRLIYFSYDVKMKEKGDIPEGYSVSREKKERFSLILESASTNQTSMYLCASSLVGSTNLNTEAFFGQGTRLTVV.

The CDR3 region is CASSQDHDVDEQFF. CDR3 nucleotides: TGCGCCAGCAGCCAAGATCACGATGTCGATGAGCAGTTCTTC. The chain is built from TRBV4-1 and TRBJ2-1, with D unclear. Trimming pared 0 bases from V and 8 bases from J, leaving 11 bases between. The CDR3 has 14 residues. CDR1 and CDR2 from the germline V gene are MGHRA and YSYEKL.

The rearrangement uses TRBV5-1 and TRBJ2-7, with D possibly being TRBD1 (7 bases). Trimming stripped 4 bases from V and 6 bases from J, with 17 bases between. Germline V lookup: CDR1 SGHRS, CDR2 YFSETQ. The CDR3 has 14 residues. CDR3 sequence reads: CASSVGGQEFEQYF. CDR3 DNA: TGCGCCAGCAGCGTGGGAGGACAGGAGTTCGAGCAGTACTTC. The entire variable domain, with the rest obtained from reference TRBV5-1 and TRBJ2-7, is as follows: KAGVTQTPRYLIKTRGQQVTLSCSPISGHRSVSWYQQTPGQGLQFLFEYFSETQRNKGNFPGRFSGRQFSNSRSEMNVSTLELGDSALYLCASSVGGQEFEQYFGPGTRLTVT.

DNA for the CDR3: TGTGCCAGCATTCGTGTCTCTGGAAACACCATATATTTT. Its protein is CASIRVSGNTIYF. J is TRBJ1-3 and V is TRBV2; no definite D call. V shed 7 bases and J shed 0 bases, with 7 bases lying between them. In germline, CDR1 is SNHLY, CDR2 FYNNEI. This CDR3 contains 13 residues.

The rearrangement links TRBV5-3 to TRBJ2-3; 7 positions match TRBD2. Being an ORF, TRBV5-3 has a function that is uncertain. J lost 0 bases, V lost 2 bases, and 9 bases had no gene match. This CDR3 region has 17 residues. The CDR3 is CARSFMASGASTDTQYF. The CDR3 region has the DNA TGTGCCAGAAGCTTCATGGCTAGCGGTGCTAGCACAGATACGCAGTATTTT.

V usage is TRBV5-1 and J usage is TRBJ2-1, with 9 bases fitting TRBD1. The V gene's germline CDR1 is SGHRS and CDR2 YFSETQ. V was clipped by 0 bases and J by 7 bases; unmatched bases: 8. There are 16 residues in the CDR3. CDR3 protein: CASSLGTGERNNEQFF. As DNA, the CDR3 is TGCGCCAGCAGCTTGGGGACAGGGGAACGAAATAATGAGCAGTTCTTC.

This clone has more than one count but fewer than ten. CDR3 sequence: CASSLTGLAGYTF. DNA for the CDR3: TGTGCCAGCAGTTTAACAGGTCTTGCGGGCTACACCTTC. The rearrangement links TRBV28 to TRBJ1-2; the D gene is possibly TRBD1 (5 bases). CDR3 size: 13 residues. CDR1 and CDR2 from the germline V gene are MDHEN and SYDVKM. V shed 2 bases and J shed 8 bases, with 12 bases lying between them.

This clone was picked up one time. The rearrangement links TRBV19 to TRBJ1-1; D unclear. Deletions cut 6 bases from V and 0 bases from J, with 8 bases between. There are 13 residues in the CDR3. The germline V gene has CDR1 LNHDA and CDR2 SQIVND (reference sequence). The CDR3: CASSIIVNTEAFF. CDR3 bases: TGTGCCAGTAGCATTATAGTGAACACTGAAGCTTTCTTT.

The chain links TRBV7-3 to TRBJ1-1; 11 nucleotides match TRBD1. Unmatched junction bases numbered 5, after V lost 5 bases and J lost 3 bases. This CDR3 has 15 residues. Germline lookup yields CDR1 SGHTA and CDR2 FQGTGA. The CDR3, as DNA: TGTGCCAGCAGCGCGGGACAGGGGGACGACACTGAAGCTTTCTTT. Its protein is CASSAGQGDDTEAFF.